This T cell receptor beta chain was sequenced for a study of blood T cells in healthy people across ages. CDR3 length: 13 amino acids. Germline V gene sequence: CDR1 SGHRS, CDR2 YFSETQ. V lost 4 bases and J lost 10; bases outside the gene matches: 7. Primed by a sample-barcoded 5' primer and a J-beta primer mix, a second PCR proceeded for about 7 to 11 cycles. TCRdb reprocessed the 5' RACE reads with MiXCR, giving one entry per CDR3 protein. The table includes more than 900,000 distinct CDR3 sequences, about 29% detected once. This clonotype was observed a handful of times. The sample also formed part of further work on T cells of mothers and their children. That work adds: A second PCR was performed with the M1S primer. This primer added sample barcodes and 2-4 random nucleotides.

The rearrangement uses TRBV5-1 and TRBJ2-1; 8 bases fit TRBD1. Input material: blood. This receptor was obtained from a woman in her forties in good health. In DNA, the CDR3 is TGCGCCAGCAGCGCACGGACAGGGTGGGAGCAGTTCTTC. As protein: CASSARTGWEQFF.